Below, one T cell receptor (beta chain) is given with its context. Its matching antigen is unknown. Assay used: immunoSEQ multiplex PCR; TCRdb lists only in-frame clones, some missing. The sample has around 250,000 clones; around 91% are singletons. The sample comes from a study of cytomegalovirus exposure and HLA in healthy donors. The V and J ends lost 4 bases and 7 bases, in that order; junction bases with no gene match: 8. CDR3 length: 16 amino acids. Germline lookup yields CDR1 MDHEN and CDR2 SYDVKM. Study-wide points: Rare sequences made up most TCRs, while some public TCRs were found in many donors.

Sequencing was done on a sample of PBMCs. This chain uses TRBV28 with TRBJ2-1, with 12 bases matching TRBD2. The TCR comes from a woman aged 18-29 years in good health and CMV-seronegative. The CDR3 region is CASSSSSGGAVNEQFF. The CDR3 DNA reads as TGTGCCAGCAGTTCCTCTAGCGGGGGGGCAGTTAATGAGCAGTTCTTC.